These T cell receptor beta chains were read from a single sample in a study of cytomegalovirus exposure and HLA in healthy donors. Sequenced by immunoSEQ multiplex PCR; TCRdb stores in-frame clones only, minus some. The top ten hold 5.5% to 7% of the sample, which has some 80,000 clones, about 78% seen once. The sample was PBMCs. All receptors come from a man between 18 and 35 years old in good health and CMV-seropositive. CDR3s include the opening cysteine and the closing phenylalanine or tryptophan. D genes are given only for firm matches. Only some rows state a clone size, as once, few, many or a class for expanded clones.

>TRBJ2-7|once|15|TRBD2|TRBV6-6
TGTGCCAGCACTCAACCGGGAGGGGATCTCTACGAGCAGTACTTC
CASTQPGGDLYEQYF
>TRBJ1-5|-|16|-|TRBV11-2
TGTGCCAGCAGCTTAGAATCGGGGTTTAGCAATCAGCCCCAGCATTTT
CASSLESGFSNQPQHF
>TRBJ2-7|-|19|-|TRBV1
TGCACCAGCAGCCTTAGCGGACCGCCGTCCGGGGACAGTTGCTACGAGCAGTACTTC
CTSSLSGPPSGDSCYEQYF
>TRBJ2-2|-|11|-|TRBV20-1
TGCAGTGTCGGGATTACCGGGGAGCTGTTTTTT
CSVGITGELFF
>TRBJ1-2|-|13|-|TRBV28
TGTGCCAGCAGTTTGGGCAGGGCCTATGGCTACACCTTC
CASSLGRAYGYTF
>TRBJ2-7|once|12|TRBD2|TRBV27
TGTGCCAGCGAGGGAGCGGGACACGAGCAGTACTTC
CASEGAGHEQYF
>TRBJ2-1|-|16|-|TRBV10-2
TGCGCCAGCAATCCTTTAGCAACTACAACCCTCAATGAGCAGTTCTTC
CASNPLATTTLNEQFF
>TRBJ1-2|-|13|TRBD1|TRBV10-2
TGCGCCAGCAGTGAGGACAGGGAACGTGGCTACACCTTC
CASSEDRERGYTF
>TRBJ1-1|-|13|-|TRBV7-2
TGTGCCAGCAGCTTACCCCTAGGGGCTGAAGCTTTCTTT
CASSLPLGAEAFF
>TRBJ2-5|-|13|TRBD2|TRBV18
TGTGCCAGCTCACGGGGAGGGACCGAGACCCAGTACTTC
CASSRGGTETQYF
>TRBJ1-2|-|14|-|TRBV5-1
TGCGCCAGCAGCTTGGTGGGACATAACTATGGCTACACCTTC
CASSLVGHNYGYTF
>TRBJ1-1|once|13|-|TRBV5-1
TGCGCCAGCAGCTACGGAGGGGCCCTTGAAGCTTTCTTT
CASSYGGALEAFF
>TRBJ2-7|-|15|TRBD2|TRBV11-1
TGTGCCAGCAGCCGCGGGGGGACGGGGGTCTACGAGCAGTACTTC
CASSRGGTGVYEQYF
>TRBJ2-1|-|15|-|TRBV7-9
TGTGCCAGCAGCATACAGGTGGGCTCCTACAATGAGCAGTTCTTC
CASSIQVGSYNEQFF
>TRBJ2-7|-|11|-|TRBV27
TGTGCCAGCAGTCCCGCCTACGAGCAGTACTTC
CASSPAYEQYF
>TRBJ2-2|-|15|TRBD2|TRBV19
TGTGCCACCAAAACTAGCGGGAGACACACCGGGGAGCTGTTTTTT
CATKTSGRHTGELFF
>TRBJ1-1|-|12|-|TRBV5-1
TGCGCCAGCAGCTTAGCTAACACTGAAGCTTTCTTT
CASSLANTEAFF
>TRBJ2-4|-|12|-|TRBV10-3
TGTGCCATCAGTGAGGAGGAAAACATTCAGTACTTC
CAISEEENIQYF
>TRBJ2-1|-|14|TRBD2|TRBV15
TGTGCCACCAGCGGACTAGCGGGAGCCAATGAGCAGTTCTTC
CATSGLAGANEQFF
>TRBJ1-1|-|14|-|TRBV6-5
TGTGCCAGCAGTCCGAACACCATGAACACTGAAGCTTTCTTT
CASSPNTMNTEAFF